The rows below give T cell receptor beta chains drawn from one sample of a study of shared clonotypes between healthy human individuals. Some clones are missing from TCRdb's copy, which holds only in-frame ones; the method was immunoSEQ multiplex PCR. Of some 2,000,000 clones listed, over 85% are singletons. Specimen: naive CD4+ T cells sorted from blood. These receptors all come from a man between 18 and 35 years old in good health. Both conserved end residues are part of each CDR3. The D gene is left open where the match is weak. Expanded clones get a size class; other rows say once, few or many, or leave the size out.

cdr3_aa,cdr3_nt,clone_size,d_call,j_call,v_call
CASSYSGGSYEQYF,TGTGCCAGCAGTTATAGCGGGGGTTCCTACGAGCAGTACTTC,NA,TRBD2,TRBJ2-7,TRBV6-5
CANSLSSRGTGELFF,TGTGCCAACAGCCTTAGCAGCAGGGGGACCGGGGAGCTGTTTTTT,NA,TRBD1,TRBJ2-2,TRBV7-2
CSASSGGYTF,TGCAGTGCTAGCAGTGGTGGCTACACCTTC,NA,NA,TRBJ1-2,TRBV20-1
CASSSDRHPGGGTDTQYF,TGTGCCAGCTCATCGGATCGCCACCCCGGGGGGGGCACAGATACGCAGTATTTT,NA,TRBD2,TRBJ2-3,TRBV18
CASSQQGAGNQPQHF,TGCGCCAGCAGCCAGCAGGGTGCAGGCAATCAGCCCCAGCATTTT,NA,NA,TRBJ1-5,TRBV4-1
CAISGSAGTNYGYTF,TGTGCCATCAGTGGTAGTGCAGGGACCAACTATGGCTACACCTTC,NA,NA,TRBJ1-2,TRBV10-3
CASSLGRRTDTQYF,TGTGCCAGCAGTTTGGGACGAAGAACAGATACGCAGTATTTT,NA,NA,TRBJ2-3,TRBV2
CASSSVTSGYNEQFF,TGTGCCAGCAGTTCCGTGACTAGCGGGTACAATGAGCAGTTCTTC,NA,TRBD2,TRBJ2-1,TRBV6-5
CASSEPFEGETQYF,TGTGCCAGCAGTGAACCCTTTGAGGGTGAGACCCAGTACTTC,NA,NA,TRBJ2-5,TRBV25-1
CASSPRQGATYGYTF,TGCGCCAGCAGTCCGCGACAGGGGGCAACCTATGGCTACACCTTC,NA,TRBD1,TRBJ1-2,TRBV23-1
CASSLLAGDYEQYF,TGCGCCAGCAGCCTGCTAGCGGGAGACTACGAGCAGTACTTC,few,TRBD2,TRBJ2-7,TRBV5-1
CASSVGWGANTGELFF,TGTGCCAGCAGCGTAGGCTGGGGTGCGAACACCGGGGAGCTGTTTTTT,NA,NA,TRBJ2-2,TRBV9
CASSTGPDTGELFF,TGCGCCAGCTCCACCGGTCCGGACACCGGGGAGCTGTTTTTT,NA,NA,TRBJ2-2,TRBV5-1
CAWRVAGGETQYF,TGTGCCTGGAGAGTAGCGGGAGGGGAGACCCAGTACTTC,NA,TRBD2,TRBJ2-5,TRBV30
CAWMAGYGSEAFF,TGTGCCTGGATGGCGGGTTATGGGAGTGAAGCTTTCTTT,NA,NA,TRBJ1-1,TRBV30
CASTEGGGASNQPQHF,TGTGCCAGCACGGAGGGTGGGGGTGCAAGCAATCAGCCCCAGCATTTT,NA,NA,TRBJ1-5,TRBV6-6
CASSPGHQWDYGYTF,TGTGCCAGCAGTCCTGGACACCAATGGGACTATGGCTACACCTTC,NA,NA,TRBJ1-2,TRBV28
CASSTTSGTYEQYF,TGTGCCAGCAGCACGACTAGCGGGACCTACGAGCAGTACTTC,NA,TRBD2,TRBJ2-7,TRBV7-8
CASSPSNRVNTQYF,TGTGCCAGCAGCCCAAGTAACAGGGTAAATACCCAGTACTTC,NA,NA,TRBJ2-5,TRBV6-1
CASSLSSYEQYF,TGTGCCAGCTCCTTAAGCTCCTACGAGCAGTACTTC,NA,NA,TRBJ2-7,TRBV18
CACKPLGLNYGYTF,TGTGCCTGCAAGCCGCTGGGACTAAACTATGGCTACACCTTC,NA,NA,TRBJ1-2,TRBV30
CASRAALSTDTQYF,TGCGCCAGCCGTGCGGCCCTCTCAACGGATACGCAGTATTTC,NA,NA,TRBJ2-3,TRBV5-1
CASSPASGTDTQYF,TGCGCCAGCAGCCCGGCGTCCGGCACAGATACGCAGTATTTT,NA,NA,TRBJ2-3,TRBV5-1
CATSRGLQETQYF,TGTGCCACCAGCAGAGGCCTACAAGAGACCCAGTACTTC,NA,NA,TRBJ2-5,TRBV15
CASSSGQFEKLFF,TGTGCCAGCAGTTCGGGACAGTTTGAAAAACTGTTTTTT,NA,TRBD1,TRBJ1-4,TRBV28
CASSLATPNYGYTF,TGTGCCAGCAGCTTAGCGACCCCTAACTATGGCTACACCTTC,NA,NA,TRBJ1-2,TRBV7-2
CASSIAPVAKNIQYF,TGTGCCAGTAGTATTGCCCCGGTAGCCAAAAACATTCAGTACTTC,NA,NA,TRBJ2-4,TRBV19
CASSLSKVAGGEHNEQFF,TGTGCCAGCAGTTTATCGAAGGTAGCGGGAGGGGAACACAACGAGCAGTTCTTC,NA,TRBD2,TRBJ2-1,TRBV27
CASSPPSGGDTQYF,TGTGCCAGCTCACCACCCAGCGGGGGGGATACGCAGTATTTT,NA,TRBD2,TRBJ2-3,TRBV18
CASSDQYLNQPQHF,TGTGCCAGCAGTGATCAGTACCTTAATCAGCCCCAGCATTTT,NA,NA,TRBJ1-5,TRBV6-1
CASSRDGGSYNSPLHF,TGTGCCAGCAGCCGAGATGGGGGCTCCTATAATTCACCCCTCCACTTT,NA,NA,TRBJ1-6,TRBV5-6
CASSGLAGGENIQYF,TGTGCCAGCTCCGGACTAGCGGGAGGGGAAAACATTCAGTACTTC,NA,TRBD2,TRBJ2-4,TRBV18
CASSFGYGNTIYF,TGCGCCAGCAGCTTTGGTTATGGAAACACCATATATTTT,NA,NA,TRBJ1-3,TRBV5-1
CASSPQRGAFTDTQYF,TGTGCCAGCAGTCCTCAGCGGGGGGCCTTCACAGATACGCAGTATTTT,NA,TRBD2,TRBJ2-3,TRBV28
CASSPLGHNEQFF,TGTGCCAGCTCACCTCTAGGGCACAATGAGCAGTTCTTC,NA,NA,TRBJ2-1,TRBV18
CASSPDTVRLDGYTF,TGTGCCAGCTCACCCGACACAGTACGTCTGGATGGCTACACCTTC,NA,NA,TRBJ1-2,TRBV18
CASSFAPGSYEQYF,TGTGCCAGCAGCTTCGCCCCCGGTTCCTACGAGCAGTACTTC,NA,NA,TRBJ2-7,TRBV5-4
CASSEWDRDTQYF,TGTGCCAGCAGTGAATGGGACAGAGATACGCAGTATTTT,NA,TRBD1,TRBJ2-3,TRBV25-1
CASRKDRVRGNTEAFF,TGTGCCAGCAGAAAAGACAGGGTGCGGGGGAACACTGAAGCTTTCTTT,NA,TRBD1,TRBJ1-1,TRBV11-2
CASSPGTGYNEQFF,TGTGCCAGCTCACCCGGGACCGGCTACAATGAGCAGTTCTTC,NA,NA,TRBJ2-1,TRBV18
CSVGPPGQETQYF,TGCAGCGTTGGACCACCGGGGCAAGAGACCCAGTACTTC,NA,NA,TRBJ2-5,TRBV29-1
CASSTGGTEAFF,TGCGCCAGCAGCACAGGAGGGACTGAAGCTTTCTTT,NA,NA,TRBJ1-1,TRBV10-1
CSVEPGIHADTQYF,TGCAGCGTTGAACCCGGGATTCATGCAGATACGCAGTATTTT,NA,NA,TRBJ2-3,TRBV29-1
CASSLLTSGSPNEQYF,TGTGCCAGCTCACTACTGACTAGCGGGAGCCCCAACGAGCAGTACTTC,NA,TRBD2,TRBJ2-7,TRBV18
CASSYSTGGAQETQYF,TGTGCCAGCAGTTACTCGACCGGGGGGGCCCAAGAGACCCAGTACTTC,NA,TRBD2,TRBJ2-5,TRBV6-5
CASSFRALSGNTIYF,TGTGCCAGCAGCTTCCGGGCTCTCTCTGGAAACACCATATATTTT,NA,NA,TRBJ1-3,TRBV5-6
CASSLGTSPYEQFF,TGTGCCAGCAGTCTCGGGACTAGCCCGTATGAGCAGTTCTTC,NA,TRBD2,TRBJ2-1,TRBV27
CSVETDTNYGYTF,TGCAGCGTTGAGACAGACACGAACTATGGCTACACCTTC,NA,NA,TRBJ1-2,TRBV29-1
CASGLVWGLAFSYEQYF,TGTGCTAGTGGTTTGGTATGGGGACTAGCATTTTCCTACGAGCAGTACTTC,NA,TRBD2,TRBJ2-7,TRBV12-5
CASSEGTGMGTGTNEQFF,TGTGCCAGCAGTGAAGGGACTGGCATGGGTACAGGTACCAATGAGCAGTTCTTC,NA,NA,TRBJ2-1,TRBV6-1
CASSLVRLSDKSYGYTF,TGTGCCAGCAGCTTAGTTCGGTTGTCAGACAAAAGCTATGGCTACACCTTC,NA,NA,TRBJ1-2,TRBV7-9
CASRQASTDTQYF,TGTGCCAGTAGACAGGCTAGCACAGATACGCAGTATTTT,NA,NA,TRBJ2-3,TRBV19
CTSGGGPYEQYF,TGTACGAGTGGGGGGGGCCCCTACGAGCAGTACTTC,once,NA,TRBJ2-7,TRBV2
CAWSVAVRNSPLHF,TGTGCCTGGAGTGTAGCGGTCAGAAATTCACCCCTCCACTTT,NA,NA,TRBJ1-6,TRBV30